Sequencing of this T cell receptor (beta chain) was carried out in a study of control samples from healthy donors and cancer patients. The CDR3 runs 15 residues. V was shortened by 2 bases and J by 8 bases, with 15 bases between the two germline ends. Germline V lookup: CDR1 MDHEN, CDR2 SYDVKM. Clones were sequenced by immunoSEQ multiplex PCR, and TCRdb holds only the in-frame ones, with some missing. The data contain approximately 130,000 clones, about 90% of them singletons. The chain recombines TRBV28 with TRBJ1-4; no definite D call. This TCR was recovered from a man in his sixties in good health. Sequencing was carried out using blood. This CDR3 is CASSLEGGGVEKLFF. CDR3 in DNA: TGTGCCAGCAGTTTAGAGGGTGGTGGTGTGGAAAAACTGTTTTTT.